The present TCR beta chain was sequenced within a study of cytomegalovirus exposure and HLA in healthy donors. The PCR was carried out with 60 Vbeta primers and 13 Jbeta primers. Generated by immunoSEQ multiplex PCR, the TCRdb table keeps only in-frame clones and is missing some. The data contain roughly 180,000 clones, approximately 84% of them seen just once; the ten biggest clones take up more than 1.1%. This clone was seen just once. Its target is not known. CDR3 length: 17 residues. Trimming pared 3 bases from V and 0 bases from J, leaving 18 bases between. CDR1 and CDR2 from the germline V gene are SGHTA and FQGNSA. General observations from the study: At a 0.05 false discovery rate, a later analysis found 16,951 TCR beta sequences to be associated with HLA alleles. A later analysis reportedly identified an Asian-associated ancestry cluster as carrying fewer N-insertions than the approximately 730-donor mean.

V and J are TRBV7-2 and TRBJ2-7, with D perhaps matching TRBD1 (5 bases). This sequence originates from a girl aged 5 to 17 in good health and CMV-seropositive. Sequenced: PBMCs. Here the CDR3 DNA reads TGTGCCAGCAGCTTTGGGGCCTCCGAGTGGGACTCCTACGAGCAGTACTTC. Translation: CASSFGASEWDSYEQYF.